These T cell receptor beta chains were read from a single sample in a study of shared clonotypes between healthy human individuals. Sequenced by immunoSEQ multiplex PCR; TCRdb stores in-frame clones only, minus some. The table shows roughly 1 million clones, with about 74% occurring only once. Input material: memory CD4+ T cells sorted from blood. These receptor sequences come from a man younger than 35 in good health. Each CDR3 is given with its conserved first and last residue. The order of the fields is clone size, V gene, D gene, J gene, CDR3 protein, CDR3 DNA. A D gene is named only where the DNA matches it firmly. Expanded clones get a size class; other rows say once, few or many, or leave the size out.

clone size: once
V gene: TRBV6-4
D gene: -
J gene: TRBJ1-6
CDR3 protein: CASSESLGRGRNSPLHF
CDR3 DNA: TGTGCCAGCAGTGAATCCCTGGGCAGGGGTAGGAATTCACCCCTCCACTTT

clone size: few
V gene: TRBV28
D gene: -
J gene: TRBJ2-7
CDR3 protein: CASSSPFGQGGRDEQYF
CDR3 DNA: TGTGCCAGCAGTTCCCCCTTTGGACAGGGAGGGAGGGACGAGCAGTACTTC

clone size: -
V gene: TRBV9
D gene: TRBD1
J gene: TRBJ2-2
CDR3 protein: CASSERQGPGELFF
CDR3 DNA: TGTGCCAGCAGCGAGCGACAGGGACCCGGGGAGCTGTTTTTT

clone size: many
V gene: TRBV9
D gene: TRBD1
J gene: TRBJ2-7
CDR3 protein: CASSVGQGAAYEQYF
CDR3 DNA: TGTGCCAGCAGCGTAGGTCAGGGGGCCGCGTACGAGCAGTACTTC

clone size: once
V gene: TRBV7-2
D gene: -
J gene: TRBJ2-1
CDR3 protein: CASSPTGSRAAEQFF
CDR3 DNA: TGTGCCAGCAGCCCTACTGGATCCAGGGCCGCTGAGCAGTTCTTC

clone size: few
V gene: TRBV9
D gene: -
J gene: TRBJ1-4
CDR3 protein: CASSLESRAAEKLFF
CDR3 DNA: TGTGCCAGCAGCTTAGAAAGCAGGGCGGCGGAAAAACTGTTTTTT

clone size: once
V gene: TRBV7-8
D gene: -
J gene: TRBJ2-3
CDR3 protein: CASSLTHRGTDTQYF
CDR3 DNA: TGTGCCAGCAGCTTAACCCACAGGGGCACAGATACGCAGTATTTT

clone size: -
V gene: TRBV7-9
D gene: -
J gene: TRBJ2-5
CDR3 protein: CASSLSLETQYF
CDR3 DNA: TGTGCCAGCAGCTTGAGTTTAGAGACCCAGTACTTC

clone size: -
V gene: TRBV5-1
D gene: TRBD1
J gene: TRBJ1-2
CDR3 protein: CASSLVQGTANYGYTF
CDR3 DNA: TGCGCCAGCAGCTTGGTACAGGGGACGGCTAACTATGGCTACACCTTC

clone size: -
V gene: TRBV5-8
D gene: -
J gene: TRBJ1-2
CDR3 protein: CASSLGAGTQNGYTF
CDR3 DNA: TGTGCCAGCAGCTTGGGCGCCGGGACCCAAAATGGCTACACCTTC

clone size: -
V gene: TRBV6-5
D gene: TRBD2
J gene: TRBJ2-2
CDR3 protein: CASSSGTIRELFF
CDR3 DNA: TGTGCCAGCAGTAGCGGGACGATCCGGGAGCTGTTTTTT

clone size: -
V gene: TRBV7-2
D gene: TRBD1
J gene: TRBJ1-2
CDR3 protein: CASSQGTGRGYTF
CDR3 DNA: TGTGCCAGCAGCCAGGGGACAGGGAGGGGCTACACCTTC

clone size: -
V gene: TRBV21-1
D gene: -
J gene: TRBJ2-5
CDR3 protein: CASSKARKGRETQYF
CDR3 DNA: TGTGCCAGCAGCAAAGCGCGGAAGGGGCGTGAGACCCAGTACTTC

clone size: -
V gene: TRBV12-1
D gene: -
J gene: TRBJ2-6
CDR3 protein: CASSSSGRRANVLTF
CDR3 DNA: TGTGCCAGCAGCTCCTCGGGACGCAGGGCCAACGTCCTGACTTTC

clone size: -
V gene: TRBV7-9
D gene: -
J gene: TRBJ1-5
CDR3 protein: CASSLGASIAGQPQHF
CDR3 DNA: TGTGCCAGCAGCTTAGGGGCCAGCATTGCAGGGCAGCCCCAGCATTTT

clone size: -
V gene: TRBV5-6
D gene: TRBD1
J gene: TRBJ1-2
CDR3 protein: CASSPYRGGVAGYTF
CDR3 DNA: TGTGCCAGCAGCCCATACAGGGGTGGGGTAGCTGGCTACACCTTC

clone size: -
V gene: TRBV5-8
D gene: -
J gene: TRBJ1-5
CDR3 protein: CASSLGLGEGGNQPQHF
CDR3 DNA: TGTGCCAGCAGCTTGGGACTGGGAGAGGGGGGCAATCAGCCCCAGCATTTT

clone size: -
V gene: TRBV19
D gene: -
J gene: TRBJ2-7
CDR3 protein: CASSPHSSYYEQYF
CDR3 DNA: TGTGCCAGTAGTCCGCACAGTAGCTACTACGAGCAGTACTTC

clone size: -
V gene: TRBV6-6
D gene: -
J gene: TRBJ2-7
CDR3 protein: CASNPPGSSYEQYF
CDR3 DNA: TGTGCCAGTAATCCCCCAGGGAGCTCCTACGAGCAGTACTTC

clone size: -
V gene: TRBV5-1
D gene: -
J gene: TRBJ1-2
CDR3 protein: CASSLGGQDYGYTF
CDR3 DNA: TGCGCCAGCAGCTTGGGGGGGCAGGACTATGGCTACACCTTC

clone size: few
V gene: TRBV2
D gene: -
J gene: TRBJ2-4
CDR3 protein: CASSGTGNIQYF
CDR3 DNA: TGTGCCAGCAGTGGGACTGGAAACATTCAGTACTTC

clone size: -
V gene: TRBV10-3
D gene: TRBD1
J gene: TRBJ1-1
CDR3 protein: CASSHADRVGAFF
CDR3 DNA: TGTGCCAGCAGCCACGCCGACAGGGTCGGAGCTTTCTTT

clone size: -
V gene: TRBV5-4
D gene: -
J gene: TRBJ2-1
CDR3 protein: CASSLKSGGNYNEQFF
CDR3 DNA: TGTGCCAGCAGCTTGAAGTCAGGGGGGAACTACAATGAGCAGTTCTTC

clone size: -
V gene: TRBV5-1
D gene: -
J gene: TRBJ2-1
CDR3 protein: CASSLQGPYNEQFF
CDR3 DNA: TGCGCCAGCAGCTTGCAGGGTCCCTACAATGAGCAGTTCTTC

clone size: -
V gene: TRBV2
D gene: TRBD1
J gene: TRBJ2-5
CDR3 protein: CASKVGTAQETQYF
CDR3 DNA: TGTGCCAGCAAGGTCGGGACAGCCCAAGAGACCCAGTACTTC

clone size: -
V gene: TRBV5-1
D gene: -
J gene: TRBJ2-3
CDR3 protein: CASSTTGTRGTDTQYF
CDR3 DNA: TGCGCCAGCAGCACGACCGGGACTCGGGGCACAGATACGCAGTATTTT

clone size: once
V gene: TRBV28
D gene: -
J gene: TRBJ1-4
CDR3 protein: CATALTGVNEKLFF
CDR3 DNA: TGTGCCACCGCTCTGACAGGAGTTAATGAAAAACTGTTTTTT

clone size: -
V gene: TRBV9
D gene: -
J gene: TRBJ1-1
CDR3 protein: CASSVGQIMNTEAFF
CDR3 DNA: TGTGCCAGCAGCGTAGGTCAGATTATGAACACTGAAGCTTTCTTT

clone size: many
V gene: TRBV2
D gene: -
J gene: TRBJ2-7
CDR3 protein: CASSHSYYEQYF
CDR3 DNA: TGTGCCAGCTCGCACAGCTACTACGAGCAGTACTTC

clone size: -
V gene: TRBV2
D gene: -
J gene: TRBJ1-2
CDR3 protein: CASSDRGGGYTF
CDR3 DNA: TGTGCCAGCAGTGACCGCGGAGGTGGCTACACCTTC

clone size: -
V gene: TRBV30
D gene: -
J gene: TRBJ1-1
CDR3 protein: CAWSVLSANTEAFF
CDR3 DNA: TGTGCCTGGAGTGTACTTTCAGCGAACACTGAAGCTTTCTTT

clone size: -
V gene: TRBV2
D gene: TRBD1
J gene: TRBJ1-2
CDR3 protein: CATSERGQNYGYTF
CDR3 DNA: TGTGCCACCTCGGAGAGGGGGCAAAACTATGGCTACACCTTC

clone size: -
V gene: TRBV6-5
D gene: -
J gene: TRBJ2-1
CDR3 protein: CASTSKKRPYNEQFF
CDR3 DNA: TGTGCCAGCACCTCAAAAAAGAGGCCTTACAATGAGCAGTTCTTC

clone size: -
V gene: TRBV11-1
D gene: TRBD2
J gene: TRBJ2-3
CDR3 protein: CASSYGLAGGTDTQYF
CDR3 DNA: TGTGCCAGCAGCTACGGACTAGCGGGGGGCACAGATACGCAGTATTTT

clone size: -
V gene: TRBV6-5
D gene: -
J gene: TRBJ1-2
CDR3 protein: CASSSLTGYGYGYTF
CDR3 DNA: TGTGCCAGCAGCTCGCTAACAGGTTACGGCTATGGCTACACCTTC

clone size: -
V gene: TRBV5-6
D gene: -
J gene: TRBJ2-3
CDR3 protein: CASSLIWATDTQYF
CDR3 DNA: TGTGCCAGCAGCTTGATCTGGGCGACAGATACGCAGTATTTT

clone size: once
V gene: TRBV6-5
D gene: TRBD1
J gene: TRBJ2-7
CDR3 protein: CASSNQGAMGEQYF
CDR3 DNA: TGTGCCAGCAGCAACCAGGGGGCTATGGGCGAGCAGTACTTC

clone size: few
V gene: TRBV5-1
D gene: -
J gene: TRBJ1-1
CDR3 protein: CASSQFPTGAAEAFF
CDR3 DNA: TGCGCCAGCAGCCAGTTCCCTACAGGCGCCGCTGAAGCTTTCTTT

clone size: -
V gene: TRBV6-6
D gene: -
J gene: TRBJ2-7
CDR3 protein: CASSSPGPLLEQYF
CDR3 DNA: TGTGCCAGCAGTTCGCCGGGACCCCTCCTCGAGCAGTACTTC

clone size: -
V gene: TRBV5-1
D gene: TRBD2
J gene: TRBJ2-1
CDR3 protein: CASRASGGVYNEQFF
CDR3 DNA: TGCGCCAGCAGAGCTAGCGGGGGAGTCTACAATGAGCAGTTCTTC

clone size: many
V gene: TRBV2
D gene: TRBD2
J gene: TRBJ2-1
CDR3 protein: CASSEGGGTLYNEQFF
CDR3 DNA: TGTGCCAGCAGTGAAGGCGGGGGGACATTATACAATGAGCAGTTCTTC

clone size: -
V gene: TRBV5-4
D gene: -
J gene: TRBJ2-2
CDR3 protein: CASSLVSGVTGELFF
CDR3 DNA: TGTGCCAGCAGCTTGGTTTCAGGGGTCACCGGGGAGCTGTTTTTT

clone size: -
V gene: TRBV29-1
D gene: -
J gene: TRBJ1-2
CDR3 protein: CSVAFDRSYGYTF
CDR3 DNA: TGCAGCGTTGCCTTTGACAGGAGCTATGGCTACACCTTC

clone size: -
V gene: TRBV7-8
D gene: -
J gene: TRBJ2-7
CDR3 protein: CASSSPFGRAVYEQYF
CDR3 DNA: TGTGCCAGCAGCTCTCCTTTTGGCAGGGCAGTTTACGAGCAGTACTTC

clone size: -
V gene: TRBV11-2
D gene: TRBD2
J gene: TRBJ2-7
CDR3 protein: CASSFHGTSGEQYF
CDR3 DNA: TGTGCCAGCAGCTTCCACGGGACTAGTGGGGAGCAGTACTTC

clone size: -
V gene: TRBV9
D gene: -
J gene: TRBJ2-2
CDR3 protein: CASSRTSSHTGELFF
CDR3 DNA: TGTGCCAGCAGCCGCACTAGCAGTCACACCGGGGAGCTGTTTTTT

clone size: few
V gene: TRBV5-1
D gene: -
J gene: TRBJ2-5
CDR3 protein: CASSRYQETQYF
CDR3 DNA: TGCGCCAGCTCCAGGTACCAAGAGACCCAGTACTTC

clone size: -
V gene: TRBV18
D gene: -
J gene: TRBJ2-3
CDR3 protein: CASSPPEGTQYF
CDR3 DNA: TGTGCCAGCTCACCGCCTGAGGGTACGCAGTATTTT

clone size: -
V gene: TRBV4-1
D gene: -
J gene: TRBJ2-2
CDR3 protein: CASSQEGLTNTGELFF
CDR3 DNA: TGCGCCAGCAGCCAAGAGGGGCTAACGAACACCGGGGAGCTGTTTTTT

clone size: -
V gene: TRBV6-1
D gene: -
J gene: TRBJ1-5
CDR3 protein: CASSEGTSTDQPQHF
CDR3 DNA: TGTGCCAGCAGTGAAGGGACATCGACAGATCAGCCCCAGCATTTT

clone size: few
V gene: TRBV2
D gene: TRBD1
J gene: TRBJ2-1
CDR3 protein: CASKQDRGPNEQFF
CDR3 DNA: TGTGCCAGCAAGCAGGACAGGGGGCCCAATGAGCAGTTCTTC

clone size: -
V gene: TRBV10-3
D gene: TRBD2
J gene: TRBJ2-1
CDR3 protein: CAISDTPGLAGVRDYNEQFF
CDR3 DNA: TGTGCCATCAGTGACACCCCGGGACTAGCGGGAGTCCGTGACTACAATGAGCAGTTCTTC

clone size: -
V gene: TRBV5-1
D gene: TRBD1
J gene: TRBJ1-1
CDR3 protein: CASSLVWQGDTEAFF
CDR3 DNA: TGCGCCAGCAGCTTGGTATGGCAGGGGGACACTGAAGCTTTCTTT